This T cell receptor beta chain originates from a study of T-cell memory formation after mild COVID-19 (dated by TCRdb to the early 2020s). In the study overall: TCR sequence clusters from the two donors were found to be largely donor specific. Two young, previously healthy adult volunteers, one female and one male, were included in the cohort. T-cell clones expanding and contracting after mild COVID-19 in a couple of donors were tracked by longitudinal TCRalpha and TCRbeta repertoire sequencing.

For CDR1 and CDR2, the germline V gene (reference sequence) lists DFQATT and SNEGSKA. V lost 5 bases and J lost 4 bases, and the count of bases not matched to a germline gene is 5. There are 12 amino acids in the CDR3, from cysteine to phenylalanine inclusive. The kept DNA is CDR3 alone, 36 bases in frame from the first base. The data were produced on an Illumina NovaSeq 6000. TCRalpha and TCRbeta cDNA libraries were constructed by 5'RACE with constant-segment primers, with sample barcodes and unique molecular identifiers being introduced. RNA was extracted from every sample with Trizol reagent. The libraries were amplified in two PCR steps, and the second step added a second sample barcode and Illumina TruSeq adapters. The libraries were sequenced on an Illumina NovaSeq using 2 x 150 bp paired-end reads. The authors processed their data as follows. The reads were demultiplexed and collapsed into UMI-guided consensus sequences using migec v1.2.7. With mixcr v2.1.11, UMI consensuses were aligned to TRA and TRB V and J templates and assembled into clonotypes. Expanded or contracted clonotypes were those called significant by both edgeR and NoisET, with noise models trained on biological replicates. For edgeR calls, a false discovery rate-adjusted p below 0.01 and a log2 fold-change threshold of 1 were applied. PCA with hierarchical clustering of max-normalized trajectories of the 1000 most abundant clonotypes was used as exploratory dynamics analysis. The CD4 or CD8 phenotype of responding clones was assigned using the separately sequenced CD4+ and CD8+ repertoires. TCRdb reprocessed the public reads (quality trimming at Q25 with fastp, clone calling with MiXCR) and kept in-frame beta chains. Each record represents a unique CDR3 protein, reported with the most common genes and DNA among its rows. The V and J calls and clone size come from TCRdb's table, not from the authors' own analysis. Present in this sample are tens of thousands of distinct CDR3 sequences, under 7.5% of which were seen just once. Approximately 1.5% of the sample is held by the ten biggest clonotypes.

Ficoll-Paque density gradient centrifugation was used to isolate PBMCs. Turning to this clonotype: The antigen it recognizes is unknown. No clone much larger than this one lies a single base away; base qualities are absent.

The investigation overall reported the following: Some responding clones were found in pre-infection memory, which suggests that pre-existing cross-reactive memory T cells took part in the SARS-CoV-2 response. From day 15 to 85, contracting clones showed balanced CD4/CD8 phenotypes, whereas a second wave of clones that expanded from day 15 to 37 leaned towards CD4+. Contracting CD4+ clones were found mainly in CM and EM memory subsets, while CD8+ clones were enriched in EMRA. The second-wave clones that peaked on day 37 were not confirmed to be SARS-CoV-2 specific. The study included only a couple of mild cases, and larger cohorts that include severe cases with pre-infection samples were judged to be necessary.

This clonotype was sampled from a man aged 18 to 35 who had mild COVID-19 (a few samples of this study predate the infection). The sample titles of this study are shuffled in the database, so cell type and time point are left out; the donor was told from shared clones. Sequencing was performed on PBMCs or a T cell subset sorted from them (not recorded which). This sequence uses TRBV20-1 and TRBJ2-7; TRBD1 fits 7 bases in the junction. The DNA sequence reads TGCAGTGCTCGGGGACAGCTTTACGAGCAGTACTTC. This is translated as CSARGQLYEQYF.